This TCR beta chain appears in the sequencing data of a study of CD8 T cells in Susac syndrome. Regarding the study as a whole: The authors acknowledged that their TCR sequencing and HLA analysis involved a relatively small number of individuals.

Random hexamers served to reverse transcribe roughly 0.5 to 1 ug RNA. The TCR beta CDR3 was amplified by immunoSEQ multiplex PCR across 54 Vbeta, 13 Jbeta. TCRdb processed the immunoSEQ multiplex PCR reads anew with MiXCR; each CDR3 protein has one entry. The table has some 96,000 distinct CDR3 sequences, roughly 94% seen once. As to this clonotype: Its antigen is as yet unknown.

TEMRA cells underwent FACS enrichment and CD8+ and CD4+ T cells underwent negative isolation. Trimming took off 3 bases at V and 4 bases at J, with 12 bases between the two ends. The CDR3 is 13 amino acids. CDR1 SQVTM and CDR2 ANQGSEA come from the germline V gene. This receptor was obtained from a human donor with Susac syndrome. Sequencing was performed on CD4+ T cells from PBMCs. The chain joins TRBV29-1 to TRBJ2-5; the D is unclear. The CDR3 loop reads CSVDSPVGETQYF. The DNA for the CDR3 is TGCAGCGTTGACTCTCCCGTGGGAGAGACCCAGTACTTC.